This entry is about one T cell receptor (beta chain). This sample was included in a study of blood T cell repertoires in COVID-19. Overall study context: Samples came from the United States, Italy and Spain, spanning acute and convalescent COVID-19.

Study members were between about 18 and 95 years old and lived in about two dozen US regions. Exposed participants came across a COVID-19 case within 2 weeks before study entry. Some clones are missing from TCRdb's copy, which holds only in-frame ones; the method was immunoSEQ multiplex PCR. The data hold roughly 400,000 clones, with roughly 90% observed a single time. This clonotype was sampled from a woman younger than 30 who had been exposed to COVID-19. The sequencing sample was made of PBMCs or T cells enriched from blood (not recorded which).

CDR3: CASSRDLRENTEAFF. The CDR3 nucleotides read TGCGCCAGCAGCAGGGACTTACGAGAGAACACTGAAGCTTTCTTT. J is TRBJ1-1 and V is TRBV5-1; perhaps TRBD1 as D (5 bases). Germline lookup yields CDR1 SGHRS and CDR2 YFSETQ. V lost 4 bases, J lost 1 base, and 14 bases lay in between. This CDR3 spans 15 amino acids.